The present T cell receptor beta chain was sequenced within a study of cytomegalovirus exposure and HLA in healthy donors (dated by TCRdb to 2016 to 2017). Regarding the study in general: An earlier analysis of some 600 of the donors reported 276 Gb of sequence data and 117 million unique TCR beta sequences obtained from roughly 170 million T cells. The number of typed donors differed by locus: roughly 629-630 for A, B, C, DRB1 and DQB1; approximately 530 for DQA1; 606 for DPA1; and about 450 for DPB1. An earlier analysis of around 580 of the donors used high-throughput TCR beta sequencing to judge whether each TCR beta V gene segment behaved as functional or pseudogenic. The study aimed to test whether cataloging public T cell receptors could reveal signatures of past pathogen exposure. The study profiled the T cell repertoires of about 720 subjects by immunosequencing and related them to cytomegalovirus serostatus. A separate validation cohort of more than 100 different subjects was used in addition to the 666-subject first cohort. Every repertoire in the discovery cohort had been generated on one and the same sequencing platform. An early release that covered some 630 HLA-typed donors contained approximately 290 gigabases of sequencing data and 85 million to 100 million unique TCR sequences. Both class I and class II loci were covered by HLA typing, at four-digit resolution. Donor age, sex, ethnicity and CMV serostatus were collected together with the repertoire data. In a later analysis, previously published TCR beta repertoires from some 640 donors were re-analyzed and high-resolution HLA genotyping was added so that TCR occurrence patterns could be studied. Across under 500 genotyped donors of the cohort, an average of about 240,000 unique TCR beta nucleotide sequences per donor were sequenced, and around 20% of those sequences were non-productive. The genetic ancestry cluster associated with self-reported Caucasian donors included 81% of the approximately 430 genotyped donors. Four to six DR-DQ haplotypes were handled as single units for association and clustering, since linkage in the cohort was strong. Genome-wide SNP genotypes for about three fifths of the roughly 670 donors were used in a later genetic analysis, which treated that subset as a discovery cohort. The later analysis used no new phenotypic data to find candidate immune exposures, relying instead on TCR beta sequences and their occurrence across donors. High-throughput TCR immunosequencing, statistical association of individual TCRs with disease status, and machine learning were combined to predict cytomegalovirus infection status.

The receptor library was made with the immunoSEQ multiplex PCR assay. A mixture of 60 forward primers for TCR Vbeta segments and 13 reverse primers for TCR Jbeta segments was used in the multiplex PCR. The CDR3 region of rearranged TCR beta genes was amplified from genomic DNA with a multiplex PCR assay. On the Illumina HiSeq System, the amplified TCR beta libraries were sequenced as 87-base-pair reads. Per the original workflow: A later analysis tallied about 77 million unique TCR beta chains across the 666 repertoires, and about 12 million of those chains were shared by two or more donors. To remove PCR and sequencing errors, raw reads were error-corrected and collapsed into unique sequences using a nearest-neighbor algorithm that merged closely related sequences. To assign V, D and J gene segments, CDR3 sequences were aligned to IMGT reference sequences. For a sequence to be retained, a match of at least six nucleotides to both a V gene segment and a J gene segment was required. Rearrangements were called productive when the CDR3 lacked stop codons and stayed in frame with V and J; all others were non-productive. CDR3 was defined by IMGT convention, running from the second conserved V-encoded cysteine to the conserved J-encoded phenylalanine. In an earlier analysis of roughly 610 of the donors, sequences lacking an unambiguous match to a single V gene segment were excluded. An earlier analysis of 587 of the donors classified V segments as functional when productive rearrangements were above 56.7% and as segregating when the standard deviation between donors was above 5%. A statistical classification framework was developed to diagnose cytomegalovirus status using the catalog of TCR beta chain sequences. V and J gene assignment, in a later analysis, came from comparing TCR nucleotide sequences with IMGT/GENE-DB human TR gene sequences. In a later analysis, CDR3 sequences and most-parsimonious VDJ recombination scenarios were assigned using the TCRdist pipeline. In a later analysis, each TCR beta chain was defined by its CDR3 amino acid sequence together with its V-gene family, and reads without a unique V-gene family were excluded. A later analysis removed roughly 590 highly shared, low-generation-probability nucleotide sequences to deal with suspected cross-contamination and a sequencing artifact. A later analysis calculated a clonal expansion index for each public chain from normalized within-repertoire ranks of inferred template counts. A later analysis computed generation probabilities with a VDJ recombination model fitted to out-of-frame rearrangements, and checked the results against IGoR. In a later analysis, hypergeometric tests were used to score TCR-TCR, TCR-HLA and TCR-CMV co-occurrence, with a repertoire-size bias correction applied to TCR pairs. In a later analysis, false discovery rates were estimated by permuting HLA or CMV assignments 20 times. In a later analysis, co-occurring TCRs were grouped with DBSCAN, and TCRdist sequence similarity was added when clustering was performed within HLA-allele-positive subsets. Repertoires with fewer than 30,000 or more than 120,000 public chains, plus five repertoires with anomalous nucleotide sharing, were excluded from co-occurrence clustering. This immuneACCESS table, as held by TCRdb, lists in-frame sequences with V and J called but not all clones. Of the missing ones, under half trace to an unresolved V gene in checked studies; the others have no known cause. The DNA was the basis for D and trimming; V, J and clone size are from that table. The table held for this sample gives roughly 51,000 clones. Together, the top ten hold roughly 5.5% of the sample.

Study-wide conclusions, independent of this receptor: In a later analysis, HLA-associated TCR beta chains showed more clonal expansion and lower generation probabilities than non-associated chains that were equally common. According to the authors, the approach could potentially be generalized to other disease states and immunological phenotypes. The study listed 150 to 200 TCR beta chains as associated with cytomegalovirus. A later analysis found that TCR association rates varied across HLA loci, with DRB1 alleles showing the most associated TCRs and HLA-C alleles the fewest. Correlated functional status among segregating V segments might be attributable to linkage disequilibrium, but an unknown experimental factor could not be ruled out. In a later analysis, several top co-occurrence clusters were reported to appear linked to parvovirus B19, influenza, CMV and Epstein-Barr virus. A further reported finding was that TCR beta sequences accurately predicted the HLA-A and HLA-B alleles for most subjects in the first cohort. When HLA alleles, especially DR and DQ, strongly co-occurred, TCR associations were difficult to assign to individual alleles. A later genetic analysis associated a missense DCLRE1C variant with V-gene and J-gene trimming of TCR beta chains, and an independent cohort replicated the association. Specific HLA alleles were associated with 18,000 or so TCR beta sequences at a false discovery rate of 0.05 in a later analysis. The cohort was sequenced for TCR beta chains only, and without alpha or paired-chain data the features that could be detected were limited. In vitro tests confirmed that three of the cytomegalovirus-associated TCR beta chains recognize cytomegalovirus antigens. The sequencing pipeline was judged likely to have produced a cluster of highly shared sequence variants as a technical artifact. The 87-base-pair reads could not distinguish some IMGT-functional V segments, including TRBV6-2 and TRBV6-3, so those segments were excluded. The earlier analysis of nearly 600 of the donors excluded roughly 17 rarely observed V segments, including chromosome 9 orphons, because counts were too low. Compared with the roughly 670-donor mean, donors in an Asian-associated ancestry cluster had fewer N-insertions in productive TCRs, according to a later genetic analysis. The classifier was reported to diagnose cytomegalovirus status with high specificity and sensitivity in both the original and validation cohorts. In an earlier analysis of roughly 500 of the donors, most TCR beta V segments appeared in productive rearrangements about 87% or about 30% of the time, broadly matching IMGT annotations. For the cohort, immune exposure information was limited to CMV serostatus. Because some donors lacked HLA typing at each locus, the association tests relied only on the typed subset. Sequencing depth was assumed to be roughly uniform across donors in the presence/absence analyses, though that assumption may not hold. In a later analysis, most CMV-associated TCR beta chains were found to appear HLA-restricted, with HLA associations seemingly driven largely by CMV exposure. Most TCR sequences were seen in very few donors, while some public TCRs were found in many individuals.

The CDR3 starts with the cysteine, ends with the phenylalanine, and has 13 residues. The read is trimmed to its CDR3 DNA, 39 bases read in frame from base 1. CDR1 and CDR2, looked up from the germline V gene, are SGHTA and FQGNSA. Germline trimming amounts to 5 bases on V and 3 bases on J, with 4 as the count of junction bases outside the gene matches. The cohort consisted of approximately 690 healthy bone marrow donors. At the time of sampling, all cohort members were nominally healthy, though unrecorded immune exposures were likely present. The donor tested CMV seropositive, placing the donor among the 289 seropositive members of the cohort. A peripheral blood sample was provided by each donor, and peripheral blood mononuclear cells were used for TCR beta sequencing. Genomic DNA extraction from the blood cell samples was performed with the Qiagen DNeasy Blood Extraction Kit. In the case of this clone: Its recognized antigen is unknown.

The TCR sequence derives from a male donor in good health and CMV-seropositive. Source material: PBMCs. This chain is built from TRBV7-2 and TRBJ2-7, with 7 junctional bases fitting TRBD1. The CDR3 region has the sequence CASSPGTDYEQYF. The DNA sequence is TGTGCCAGCAGCCCCGGGACAGACTACGAGCAGTACTTC.